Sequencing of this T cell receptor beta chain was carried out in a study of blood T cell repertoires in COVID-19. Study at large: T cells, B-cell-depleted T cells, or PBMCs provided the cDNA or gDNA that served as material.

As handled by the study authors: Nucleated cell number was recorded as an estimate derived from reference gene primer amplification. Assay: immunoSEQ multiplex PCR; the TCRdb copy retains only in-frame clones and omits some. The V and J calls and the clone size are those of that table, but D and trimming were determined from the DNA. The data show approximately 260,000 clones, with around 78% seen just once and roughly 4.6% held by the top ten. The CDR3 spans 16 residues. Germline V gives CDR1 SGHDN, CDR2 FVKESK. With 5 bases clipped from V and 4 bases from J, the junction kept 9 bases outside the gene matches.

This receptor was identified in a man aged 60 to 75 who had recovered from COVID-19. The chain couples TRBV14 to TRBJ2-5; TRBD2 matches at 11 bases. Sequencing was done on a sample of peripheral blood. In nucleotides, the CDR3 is TGTGCCAGCAGCGAGGCGACTAGCGGGGCACGAGAGACCCAGTACTTC. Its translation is CASSEATSGARETQYF.